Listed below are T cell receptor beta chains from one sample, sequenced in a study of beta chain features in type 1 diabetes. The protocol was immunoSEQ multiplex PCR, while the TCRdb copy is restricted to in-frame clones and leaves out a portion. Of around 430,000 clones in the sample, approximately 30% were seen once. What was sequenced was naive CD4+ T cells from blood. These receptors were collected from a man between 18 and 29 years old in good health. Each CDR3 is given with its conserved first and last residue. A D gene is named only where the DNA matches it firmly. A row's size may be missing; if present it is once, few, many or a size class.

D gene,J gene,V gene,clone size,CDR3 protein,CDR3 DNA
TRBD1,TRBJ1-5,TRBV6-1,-,CASSQDRGQPQHF,TGTGCCAGCAGTCAGGACAGGGGGCAGCCCCAGCATTTT
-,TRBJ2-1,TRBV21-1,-,CASSKGYSSYNEQFF,TGTGCCAGCAGCAAAGGTTATAGCTCCTACAATGAGCAGTTCTTC
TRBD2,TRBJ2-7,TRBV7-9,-,CASTAGGTSGYEQYF,TGTGCCAGCACCGCTGGCGGGACTAGCGGTTACGAGCAGTACTTC
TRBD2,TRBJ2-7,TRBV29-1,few,CSAGLGGSNEQYF,TGCAGCGCCGGACTAGGAGGGTCCAACGAGCAGTACTTC
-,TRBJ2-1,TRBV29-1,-,CSGEVGGSYNEQFF,TGCAGCGGTGAGGTGGGAGGCTCCTACAATGAGCAGTTCTTC
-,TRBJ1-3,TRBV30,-,CAWSVGRPSGNTIYF,TGTGCCTGGAGTGTTGGGCGGCCCTCTGGAAACACCATATATTTT
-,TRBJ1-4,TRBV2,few,CASRQGGSEKLFF,TGTGCCAGCAGGCAGGGTGGAAGTGAAAAACTGTTTTTT
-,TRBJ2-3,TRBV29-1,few,CTALTSGTSTDTQYF,TGCACCGCCCTTACGAGCGGAACTAGCACAGATACGCAGTATTTT
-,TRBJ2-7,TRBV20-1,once,CSASWGDEQYF,TGCAGTGCTAGTTGGGGGGACGAGCAGTACTTC
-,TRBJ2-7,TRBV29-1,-,CSVGPGSYEQYF,TGCAGCGTTGGGCCAGGGTCCTACGAGCAGTACTTC
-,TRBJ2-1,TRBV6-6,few,CASGSNEQFF,TGTGCCAGCGGATCCAATGAGCAGTTCTTC
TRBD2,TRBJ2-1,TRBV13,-,CASSLAGGPNEQFF,TGTGCCAGCAGCTTAGCGGGAGGGCCCAATGAGCAGTTCTTC
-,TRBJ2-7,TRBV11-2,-,CASSLKGYEQYF,TGTGCCAGCAGCTTAAAGGGGTACGAGCAGTACTTC
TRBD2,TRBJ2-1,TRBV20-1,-,CSATLAGQFF,TGCAGTGCCACACTAGCGGGGCAGTTCTTC
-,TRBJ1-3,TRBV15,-,CATSKRFSSGSGNTIYF,TGTGCCACCAGCAAACGTTTCAGCTCCGGCTCTGGAAACACCATATATTTT
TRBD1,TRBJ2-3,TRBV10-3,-,CAISLGTGTDTQYF,TGTGCCATCAGCCTAGGGACAGGCACAGATACGCAGTATTTT
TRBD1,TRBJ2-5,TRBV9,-,CASSTSGTGGSKTQYF,TGTGCCAGCAGCACGTCCGGGACAGGGGGCTCGAAGACCCAGTACTTC
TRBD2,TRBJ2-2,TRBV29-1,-,CSAGAGVRELFF,TGCAGCGCCGGAGCGGGAGTCCGGGAGCTGTTTTTT
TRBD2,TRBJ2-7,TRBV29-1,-,CSVVGRTSGRSYEQYF,TGCAGCGTTGTAGGGAGGACTAGCGGGAGGTCCTACGAGCAGTACTTC
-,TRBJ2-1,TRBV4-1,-,CASSQLPRASTYNEQFF,TGCGCCAGCAGCCAACTCCCCCGGGCCAGCACCTACAATGAGCAGTTCTTC
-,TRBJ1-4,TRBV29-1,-,CSVFQGGQDEKLFF,TGCAGCGTTTTCCAAGGAGGGCAGGATGAAAAACTGTTTTTT
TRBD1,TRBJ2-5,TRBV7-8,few,CASSLIQGAGETQYF,TGTGCCAGCAGCTTGATACAGGGGGCAGGAGAGACCCAGTACTTC
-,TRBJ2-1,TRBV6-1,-,CASSEQGPFYNEQFF,TGTGCCAGCAGTGAACAGGGGCCCTTCTACAATGAGCAGTTCTTC
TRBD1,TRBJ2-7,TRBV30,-,CAWRLRDRDYEQYF,TGTGCCTGGCGACTCCGGGACAGGGACTACGAGCAGTACTTC
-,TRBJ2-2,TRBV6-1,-,CASKMSLATGELFF,TGTGCCAGCAAGATGAGTTTGGCTACCGGGGAGCTGTTTTTT
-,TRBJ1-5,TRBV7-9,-,CASSESGSYSQPQHF,TGTGCCAGCAGCGAAAGCGGAAGTTACAGTCAGCCCCAGCATTTT
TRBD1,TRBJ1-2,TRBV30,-,CAWNTGQGHGYTF,TGTGCCTGGAACACAGGACAGGGACATGGCTACACCTTC
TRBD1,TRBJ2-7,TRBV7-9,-,CASSLGTGRHYYEQYF,TGTGCCAGCAGCTTGGGGACAGGTCGCCACTACTACGAGCAGTACTTC
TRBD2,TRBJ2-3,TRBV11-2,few,CASSLRLAGGASGDTQYF,TGTGCCAGCAGCTTACGCCTAGCGGGAGGAGCTTCCGGAGATACGCAGTATTTT
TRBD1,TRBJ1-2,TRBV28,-,CASSLQQGEGYTF,TGTGCCAGCAGTTTACAGCAGGGGGAAGGCTACACCTTC
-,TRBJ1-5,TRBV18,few,CASSPGRNQPQHF,TGTGCCAGCTCACCGGGTCGCAATCAGCCCCAGCATTTT
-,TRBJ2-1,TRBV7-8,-,CASSTSTSSYNEQFF,TGTGCCAGCAGCACATCGACTAGCTCCTACAATGAGCAGTTCTTC
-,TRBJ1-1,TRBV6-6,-,CASSPGRGTEAFF,TGTGCCAGCAGCCCAGGACGGGGAACTGAAGCTTTCTTT
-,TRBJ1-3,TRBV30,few,CAWSPGASGNTIYF,TGTGCCTGGAGTCCCGGAGCCTCTGGAAACACCATATATTTT
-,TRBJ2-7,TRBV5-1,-,CASSFAGPEQYF,TGCGCCAGCAGCTTTGCGGGGCCCGAGCAGTACTTC
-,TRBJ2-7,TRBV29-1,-,CSATTRSYEQYF,TGCAGCGCAACGACACGTTCCTACGAGCAGTACTTC
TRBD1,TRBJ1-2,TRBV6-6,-,CASSYSGTANYGYTF,TGTGCCAGCAGTTACTCGGGGACAGCGAACTATGGCTACACCTTC
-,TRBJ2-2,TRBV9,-,CASSARRGSTGELFF,TGTGCCAGCAGCGCCCGAAGGGGATCCACCGGGGAGCTGTTTTTT
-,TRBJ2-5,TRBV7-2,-,CASGRETQYF,TGTGCCAGCGGAAGAGAGACCCAGTACTTC
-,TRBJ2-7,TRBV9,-,CASSDGRNYEQYF,TGTGCCAGCAGCGATGGACGGAACTACGAGCAGTACTTC
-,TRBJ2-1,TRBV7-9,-,CASSLWGASSYNEQFF,TGTGCCAGCAGCTTGTGGGGGGCTAGCTCCTACAATGAGCAGTTCTTC
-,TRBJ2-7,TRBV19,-,CASSGPPLLYEQYF,TGTGCCAGTAGCGGGCCTCCGCTTCTCTACGAGCAGTACTTC
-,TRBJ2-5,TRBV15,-,CATSSRDHQETQYF,TGTGCCACCAGCTCTCGGGACCACCAAGAGACCCAGTACTTC
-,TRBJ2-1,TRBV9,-,CASSEVGAGDEQFF,TGTGCCAGCAGCGAAGTGGGAGCGGGTGATGAGCAGTTCTTC
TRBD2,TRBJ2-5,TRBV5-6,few,CASSFSGSGETQYF,TGTGCCAGCAGCTTTAGCGGGAGTGGGGAGACCCAGTACTTC
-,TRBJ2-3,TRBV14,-,CASSQAPRGTDTQYF,TGTGCCAGCAGCCAAGCACCAAGGGGGACAGATACGCAGTATTTT
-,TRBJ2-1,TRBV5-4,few,CATGADSYNEQFF,TGTGCCACCGGGGCCGATTCCTACAATGAGCAGTTCTTC
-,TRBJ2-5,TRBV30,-,CAWSVGTPKETQYF,TGTGCCTGGAGTGTAGGGACTCCAAAAGAGACCCAGTACTTC